The T cell receptor (beta chain) under discussion was sequenced for a study of cytotoxic CD8 clonotypes in ibrutinib-treated CLL. Study conclusions and caveats: Timing of sampling differed between sustained-remission and progressing patients.

Germline V gene data show CDR1 as SNHLY and CDR2 as FYNNEI. This CDR3 spans 14 amino acids. Trimming shortened V by 7 bases and J by 5 bases, and 17 bases separated the two germline ends. For this clone: Its specificity is not known.

Investigators sought sequencing depths of between 1 in 200,000 and 1 in 1 million T cells. This table comes from immunoSEQ multiplex PCR, and its TCRdb copy is limited to in-frame clones, with some not included. Among some 63,000 clones, 90% were seen once, and the ten largest hold 3% to 3.5%. The sample consisted of PBMCs, taken after 12 months of ibrutinib treatment. The TCR sequence derives from a human donor with chronic lymphocytic leukemia. This chain joins TRBV2 and TRBJ1-2; no reliable D call. The CDR3 DNA reads as TGTGCCAGCAAGCCAGAGGGCCTCCGGTATGGCTACACCTTC. Translated, it gives CASKPEGLRYGYTF.